These T cell receptor beta chains were read from a single sample in a study of regulatory T cells in long-lasting Graves disease. TCRdb reanalysed the multiplex PCR reads using MiXCR and keeps one entry per CDR3 protein. The sample shows some 280,000 distinct CDR3 sequences, 20% to 25% of them seen only once. The material was peripheral blood mononuclear cells (PBMCs), obtained when the disease was refractory, from a patient treated with antithyroid drugs. All receptors come from a female donor with Graves disease. The CDR3 runs from the conserved cysteine through the conserved F or W. The D gene is left open where the match is weak. Clone size is shown for a subset of rows, as once, few, many or a class of expanded clone.

TRBJ2-7 TRBV7-2 NA TRBD2 CASSLASSGRAAYEQYF TGTGCCAGCAGCTTAGCTTCTAGCGGGAGGGCCGCCTACGAGCAGTACTTC
TRBJ2-7 TRBV7-9 NA NA CASSPPTGRTYEQYF TGTGCCAGCAGCCCCCCAACGGGGAGGACCTACGAGCAGTACTTC
TRBJ2-2 TRBV3-1 once NA CASSQTTYTGELFF TGTGCCAGCAGCCAGACCACCTACACCGGGGAGCTGTTTTTT
TRBJ2-7 TRBV4-2 NA NA CASSQEYGDRSYEQYF TGTGCCAGCAGCCAAGAATATGGGGATCGGTCCTACGAGCAGTACTTC
TRBJ1-1 TRBV12-3/TRBV12-4 many NA CASSPSVTRAFF TGTGCCAGCAGTCCGTCCGTAACCCGAGCTTTCTTT
TRBJ1-6 TRBV2 few TRBD1 CARGGDRYNSPLHF TGTGCCAGAGGTGGGGACAGATATAATTCACCCCTCCACTTT
TRBJ1-3 TRBV6-5 once TRBD1 CASSYWPGQQDFDSGNTIYF TGTGCCAGCAGTTACTGGCCGGGACAGCAAGATTTTGACTCTGGAAACACCATATATTTT
TRBJ1-1 TRBV5-1 few NA CASSPSDSEAFF TGCGCCAGCAGCCCCAGTGACAGCGAAGCTTTCTTT
TRBJ1-2 TRBV7-3 many NA CASKERGGYTF TGTGCCAGCAAGGAGCGCGGGGGCTACACCTTC
TRBJ2-1 TRBV28 NA NA CASSLEQGVTYNEQFF TGTGCCAGCAGTTTAGAACAGGGTGTTACCTACAATGAGCAGTTCTTC
TRBJ1-6 TRBV12-3/TRBV12-4 NA NA CASTQGRRYNSPLHF TGTGCCAGCACTCAGGGGCGCCGGTATAATTCACCCCTCCACTTT
TRBJ2-7 TRBV7-2 few NA CASSLGGWEYEQYF TGTGCCAGCAGCTTAGGGGGGTGGGAGTACGAGCAGTACTTC
TRBJ2-1 TRBV5-1 NA NA CASIDTAYSNEQFF TGCGCCAGCATTGATACCGCGTACAGCAATGAGCAGTTCTTC
TRBJ2-1 TRBV5-1 NA TRBD1 CASSSLDRPPYNEQFF TGCGCCAGCAGCTCGCTGGACAGGCCCCCATACAATGAGCAGTTCTTC
TRBJ2-2 TRBV4-3 few NA CASSQLSLATGELFF TGCGCCAGCAGCCAATTGTCACTAGCCACCGGGGAGCTGTTTTTT
TRBJ2-7 TRBV18 NA NA CASSRNPQGPYEQYF TGTGCCAGCTCACGCAACCCCCAGGGTCCCTACGAGCAGTACTTC
TRBJ1-5 TRBV6-5 many NA CASSYLARVNQPQHF TGTGCCAGCAGTTACTTGGCCAGGGTCAATCAGCCCCAGCATTTT
TRBJ1-5 TRBV19 NA TRBD1 CASTGTGTNQPQHF TGTGCCAGTACCGGGACAGGCACCAATCAGCCCCAGCATTTT
TRBJ2-5 TRBV14 few NA CASSQVMTETQYF TGTGCCAGCAGCCAAGTCATGACCGAGACCCAGTACTTC
TRBJ2-4 TRBV28 many NA CASSPGGHIQYF TGTGCCAGCAGCCCGGGTGGCCACATTCAGTACTTC
TRBJ2-1 TRBV11-3 few NA CASSVASYNEQFF TGTGCCAGCAGCGTAGCGAGTTACAATGAGCAGTTCTTC
TRBJ1-2 TRBV11-2 many TRBD1 CASRRPGQGSPNYGYTF TGTGCCAGCAGGAGACCGGGACAGGGCTCCCCGAACTATGGCTACACCTTC
TRBJ2-5 TRBV24-1 NA NA CATSDPATGHQETQYF TGTGCCACCAGTGATCCTGCAACGGGGCACCAGGAGACCCAGTACTTC
TRBJ1-2 TRBV20-1 NA TRBD1 CSATSWAGGGYTF TGCAGTGCCACCTCTTGGGCAGGGGGCGGCTACACCTTC
TRBJ1-1 TRBV6-2/TRBV6-3 many NA CASNRAGATEAFF TGTGCCAGCAACAGGGCCGGCGCCACTGAAGCTTTCTTT
TRBJ1-6 TRBV7-9 NA NA CASSPFFTGNNSPLHF TGTGCCAGCAGCCCATTCTTCACAGGGAATAATTCACCCCTCCACTTT
TRBJ2-5 TRBV5-1 NA NA CASSLEGDQETQYF TGCGCCAGCAGCTTGGAAGGGGACCAAGAGACCCAGTACTTC
TRBJ1-1 TRBV28 many NA CASSLYLQHTEAFF TGTGCCAGCAGTTTATACCTCCAACACACTGAAGCTTTCTTT
TRBJ1-1 TRBV7-2 NA TRBD1 CASSYRDRGYTEAFF TGTGCCAGCAGCTACCGGGACAGGGGTTACACTGAAGCTTTCTTT
TRBJ2-7 TRBV7-2 NA TRBD2 CASSLAIIAGGIIPYEQYF TGTGCCAGCAGCTTAGCGATAATAGCGGGAGGAATCATCCCCTACGAGCAGTACTTC
TRBJ2-1 TRBV7-2 NA NA CASSLGPWEQFF TGTGCCAGCAGCTTAGGGCCCTGGGAGCAGTTCTTC
TRBJ2-2 TRBV7-2 few NA CASSHWDFSFGELFF TGTGCCAGCAGCCACTGGGACTTCAGTTTTGGGGAGCTGTTTTTT
TRBJ2-1 TRBV6-1 NA TRBD2 CAIFEGLAGSNEQFF TGTGCCATATTCGAAGGACTAGCGGGGAGCAATGAGCAGTTCTTC
TRBJ2-3 TRBV6-1 many TRBD2 CASRPTSGRSYTDTQYF TGTGCCAGCAGGCCGACTAGCGGGAGAAGTTATACAGATACGCAGTATTTT
TRBJ2-7 TRBV12-3/TRBV12-4 few TRBD2 CASSFFPGTSVTYEQYF TGTGCCAGCAGTTTTTTCCCCGGGACTAGCGTTACCTACGAGCAGTACTTC
TRBJ2-2 TRBV2 many TRBD2 CASRKLAGGFASDGELFF TGTGCCAGCAGGAAACTAGCGGGAGGGTTCGCTTCGGACGGGGAGCTGTTTTTT
TRBJ2-7 TRBV7-2 NA NA CASSSDGSLYVYEQYF TGTGCCAGCAGCTCCGATGGGAGTTTGTATGTCTACGAGCAGTACTTC
TRBJ1-6 TRBV20-1 many NA CSARIRTFGVEYNSPLHF TGCAGTGCTAGAATCCGTACCTTCGGGGTGGAATATAATTCACCCCTCCACTTT
TRBJ1-6 TRBV19 once NA CASKRETNSPLHF TGTGCCAGTAAGAGGGAAACCAATTCACCCCTCCACTTT
TRBJ2-7 TRBV12-3/TRBV12-4 many NA CASSPDRGGGYEQYF TGTGCCAGCAGTCCCGACAGGGGAGGGGGCTACGAGCAGTACTTC
TRBJ2-2 TRBV7-2 few NA CASRPVAAGGELFF TGTGCCAGCAGACCCGTGGCGGCGGGCGGGGAGCTGTTTTTT
TRBJ1-4 TRBV10-3 many NA CAVTDGLNEKLFF TGTGCCGTCACTGACGGACTTAATGAAAAACTGTTTTTT